This is a list of T cell receptor beta chains from one sample in a study of human T cells and chemical hapten exposure. Each CDR3 protein gets one entry after TCRdb re-called the RACE reads with MiXCR. The sample yields about 82,000 distinct CDR3 sequences, approximately 12% seen once. The source was whole blood, collected in connection with sensitization to the hapten diphenylcyclopropenone (DPC). The source is a woman aged 45-65 years with alopecia areata. Some clones in this sample may be carry-over from other donors' samples. The CDR3 runs from the conserved cysteine through the conserved F or W. A D gene is named only where the DNA matches it firmly.

j_call	d_call	v_call	cdr3_aa
TRBJ2-7	-	TRBV29-1	CSVEDLGYEQYF
TRBJ2-7	TRBD1	TRBV28	CASSFWAGGSYEQYF
TRBJ1-1	-	TRBV29-1	CSVDNSVYTEAFF
TRBJ2-3	-	TRBV3-1	CASSHVIQPTDTQYF
TRBJ1-5	-	TRBV6-1	CASSEQGAQPQHF
TRBJ2-5	TRBD2	TRBV7-3	CASSTGTSGWETQYF
TRBJ1-1	-	TRBV3-1	CASSARTGNTEAFF
TRBJ2-1	TRBD2	TRBV29-1	CSVLGLAGRGEQFF
TRBJ1-4	-	TRBV20-1	CSAPPGFGEKLFF
TRBJ2-3	TRBD1	TRBV11-2	CASSRGQRTDTQYF
TRBJ2-1	TRBD1	TRBV28	CASSFGTGVTYNEQFF
TRBJ2-3	TRBD2	TRBV29-1	CSVRREPYPDTQYF
TRBJ2-3	-	TRBV20-1	CSARNHPDTDTQYF
TRBJ2-5	-	TRBV4-2	CASSPDSQETQYF
TRBJ1-3	-	TRBV3-1	CASTPASGNTIYF
TRBJ2-7	TRBD2	TRBV7-3	CASSLKGGGAAEQYF
TRBJ2-2	TRBD1	TRBV18	CASSPPLGQGGTGELFF
TRBJ2-5	TRBD2	TRBV7-2	CASSSSSGGSQETQYF
TRBJ2-3	-	TRBV29-1	CSCKPGADTQYF
TRBJ2-2	-	TRBV7-9	CASSLARENTGELFF
TRBJ1-1	-	TRBV29-1	CSVPRRGRESAEAFF
TRBJ1-4	TRBD1	TRBV18	CASSRNRGSTNEKLFF
TRBJ2-3	TRBD2	TRBV6-2/TRBV6-3	CASSYQGLAGGTDTQYF
TRBJ2-2	TRBD1	TRBV28	CASSSPSGTGDTGELFF
TRBJ2-2	-	TRBV6-1	CASSKLDYTGELFF
TRBJ2-1	TRBD2	TRBV4-1	CASSQERGGGGLSSYNEQFF
TRBJ2-5	-	TRBV12-3/TRBV12-4	CASSFLGKQETQYF
TRBJ2-2	-	TRBV3-1	CASSQVWDFAQRPSPPNPPGELFF
TRBJ1-4	-	TRBV6-4	CASSALGGTNEKLFF
TRBJ2-5	TRBD2	TRBV7-9	CASSLRDGRASGVRGETQYF
TRBJ2-3	-	TRBV6-5	CASSSPGSDTQYF
TRBJ2-2	TRBD1	TRBV9	CASSVVEGATGELFF
TRBJ1-2	TRBD1	TRBV28	CASIPQGPLYGYTF
TRBJ2-7	-	TRBV4-3	CASSQEGQGGYEQYF
TRBJ1-4	TRBD1	TRBV11-2	CASSSQKTGNEKLFF